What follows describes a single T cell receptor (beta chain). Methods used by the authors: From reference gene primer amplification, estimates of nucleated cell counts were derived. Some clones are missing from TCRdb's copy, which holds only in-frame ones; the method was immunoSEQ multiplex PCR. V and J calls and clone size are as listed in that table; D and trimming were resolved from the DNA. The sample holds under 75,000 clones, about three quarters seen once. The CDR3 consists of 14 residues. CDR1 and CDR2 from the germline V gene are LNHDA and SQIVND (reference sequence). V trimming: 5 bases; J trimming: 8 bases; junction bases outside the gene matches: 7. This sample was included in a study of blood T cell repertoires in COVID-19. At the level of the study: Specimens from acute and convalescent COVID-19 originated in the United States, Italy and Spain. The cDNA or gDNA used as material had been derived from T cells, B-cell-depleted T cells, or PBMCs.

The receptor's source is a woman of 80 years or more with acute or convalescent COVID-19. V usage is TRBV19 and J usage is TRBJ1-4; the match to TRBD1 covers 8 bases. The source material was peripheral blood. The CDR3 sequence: CASSGAGQEEKLFF. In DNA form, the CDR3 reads TGTGCCAGTAGTGGAGCGGGACAGGAAGAAAAACTGTTTTTT. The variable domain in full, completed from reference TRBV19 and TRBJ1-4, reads DGGITQSPKYLFRKEGQNVTLSCEQNLNHDAMYWYRQDPGQGLRLIYYSQIVNDFQKGDIAEGYSVSREKKESFPLTVTSAQKNPTAFYLCASSGAGQEEKLFFGSGTQLSVL.